These 26 T cell receptor beta chains share one sample of origin, sequenced in a study of identical twins. TCRdb passed the 5' RACE reads through MiXCR, listing each CDR3 protein once. The sample lists fewer than 900,000 distinct CDR3 sequences, 15% to 20% occurring once. The same sample was also used in a study of T cells expressing NK-cell markers.

Source material: PBMCs. The receptors stem from a woman aged 18-29 years in good health.

The chain links TRBV20-1 to TRBJ2-1, with unresolved D. V was clipped by 1 base and J by 7 bases, with 5 bases between them. Germline assignment: CDR1 DFQATT and CDR2 SNEGSKA (reference sequence). The length of the CDR3 is 11 residues. CDR3 in amino acids: CSARGPNEQFF. The CDR3 region has the DNA TGCAGTGCTAGAGGGCCAAATGAGCAGTTCTTC.

This rearrangement joins TRBV14 to TRBJ1-1, with D perhaps matching TRBD1 (5 bases). V lost 6 bases to trimming and J lost 0 bases, with 11 bases between them. Looked up from germline, CDR1 is SGHDN and CDR2 is FVKESK. The CDR3 extends over 14 amino acids. In nucleotides, the CDR3 is TGTGCCAGCAGACAGGCAGGGATGAACACTGAAGCTTTCTTT. Encoded protein: CASRQAGMNTEAFF. Looking up the rest from reference TRBV14 and TRBJ1-1 gives the full variable domain: EAGVTQFPSHSVIEKGQTVTLRCDPISGHDNLYWYRRVMGKEIKFLLHFVKESKQDESGMPNNRFLAERTGGTYSTLKVQPAELEDSGVYFCASRQAGMNTEAFFGQGTRLTVV.

The gene calls are TRBV5-1 and TRBJ2-3; D may match TRBD1 or TRBD2 (5 bases each). Trimming took off 3 bases at V and 0 bases at J, with 8 bases between the two ends. This CDR3 spans 14 amino acids. The germline V gene encodes CDR1 SGHRS and CDR2 YFSETQ. CDR3 in DNA: TGCGCCAGCAGCTGGGACCATAGCACAGATACGCAGTATTTT. The encoded protein is CASSWDHSTDTQYF.

This clonotype was recorded a few times. The chain couples TRBV10-1 to TRBJ2-1; D call uncertain. Germline loops: CDR1 WNHNN, CDR2 SYGVQD (reference sequence). The V end lost 3 bases, the J end lost 10 bases, and 7 bases lay between the germline ends. The CDR3 consists of 11 residues. The CDR3 region has the DNA TGCGCCAGCAGTGACCGCAGAGAGCAGTTCTTC. As protein: CASSDRREQFF.

The CDR3 DNA is TGTGCCAGCAGTTACAGGACTGCTGAGCAGTACTTC. It codes for CASSYRTAEQYF. This rearrangement joins TRBV6-2 or TRBV6-3 to TRBJ2-7, with a weak D call TRBD2 (5 bases). There are 12 residues in the CDR3. Trimming removed 2 bases from V and 7 bases from J, with 9 bases in between. Germline V gene lookup returns CDR1 MNHEY and CDR2 SVGEGT.

The rearrangement joins TRBV6-4 to TRBJ2-3; D remains ambiguous. Trimming removed 10 bases from V and 3 bases from J, with 17 bases in between. The CDR3 loop spans 14 amino acids. Germline CDR1 and CDR2: MRHNA and SNTAGT. The CDR3 nucleotides read TGTGCCACCCCGCGGTTCCCAACTACAGATACGCAGTATTTT. It encodes CATPRFPTTDTQYF.

The CDR3 reads CASSPRLESTDTQYF. CDR3 nucleotide sequence: TGTGCCAGCTCACCCCGACTAGAGAGCACAGATACGCAGTATTTT. This sequence joins TRBV18 and TRBJ2-3; D may be TRBD2 (6 bases). The ends were cut back, 3 bases at V and 0 bases at J, with 10 bases in the middle. The CDR3 contains 15 residues. Germline V lookup: CDR1 KGHSH, CDR2 LQKENI.

V gene TRBV6-1 combines with J gene TRBJ2-3, with a weak D call TRBD2 (7 bases). V was clipped by 5 bases and J by 4 bases, with 16 bases between them. Germline lookup yields CDR1 MNHNS and CDR2 SASEGT. This CDR3 region has 15 residues. Here the CDR3 DNA reads TGTGCCAGCAGTCCCCGGGGGGCTAGGGCAGATACGCAGTATTTT. It is translated as CASSPRGARADTQYF.

The sample holds a few counts of this clonotype. The chain uses TRBV20-1 and TRBJ1-1; TRBD1 is a possible D gene (5 bases). Trimming left V 1 base short and J 1 base short, with 7 bases between. Looked up from germline, CDR1 is DFQATT and CDR2 is SNEGSKA (reference sequence). The CDR3 loop spans 13 amino acids. The CDR3 sequence is CSARGQKNTEAFF. In DNA, the CDR3 is TGCAGTGCTAGAGGACAGAAGAACACTGAAGCTTTCTTT.

This clonotype was counted at least ten times. The chain joins TRBV5-6 to TRBJ2-3; 10 bases agree with TRBD1. This CDR3 has 16 residues. V dropped 2 bases and J dropped 4; count of bases not matched to a gene: 7. CDR1 is SGHDT and CDR2 is YYEEEE in the germline V gene. The CDR3 loop reads CASSFVTGGWADTQYF. The CDR3 coding sequence is TGTGCCAGCAGCTTCGTGACAGGGGGCTGGGCAGATACGCAGTATTTT.

This clonotype was observed a handful of times. The V gene is TRBV20-1, the J gene TRBJ2-3; 9 nucleotides agree with TRBD2. CDR1 is DFQATT, CDR2 SNEGSKA, per germline (reference sequence). The CDR3 has 14 residues. The junction had 5 bases not matched to a gene; V was cut back by 6 bases and J by 1 base. CDR3 in amino acids: CSALPSGGTDTQYF. The CDR3 region has the DNA TGCAGTGCCCTACCTAGCGGGGGCACAGATACGCAGTATTTT.

Of note for this clonotype: Mismatch with germline at one junction end may stem from a read error. V is TRBV5-1 and J is TRBJ1-1, with D possibly being TRBD1 (5 bases). Looked up from germline, CDR1 is SGHRS and CDR2 is YFSETQ. There are 15 residues in the CDR3. The CDR3 loop is CASSLDPGVKTEAFF. CDR3 DNA: TGCGCCAGCAGCTTGGATCCGGGGGTGAAGACTGAAGCTTTCTTT.

CDR3 protein: CASSLAGDRWSNEQFF. The DNA of the CDR3 is TGTGCCAGCAGCTTAGCAGGGGATAGATGGAGCAATGAGCAGTTCTTC. The chain recombines TRBV11-2 with TRBJ2-1, with a tentative D call TRBD1 (6 bases). The V and J ends lost 1 base and 6 bases respectively, with 16 bases between them. Germline CDR1 is SGHAT and CDR2 is FQNNGV. There are 16 residues in the CDR3. Drawing the rest from reference TRBV11-2 and TRBJ2-1, the complete variable domain is EAGVAQSPRYKIIEKRQSVAFWCNPISGHATLYWYQQILGQGPKLLIQFQNNGVVDDSQLPKDRFSAERLKGVDSTLKIQPAKLEDSAVYLCASSLAGDRWSNEQFFGPGTRLTVL.

This clonotype was counted at least ten times. This rearrangement joins TRBV6-1 to TRBJ2-3, with TRBD2 identical over 11 bases. Losses at the gene ends were 6 bases for V and 2 bases for J; bases not matched to a gene: 1. The length of the CDR3 is 14 residues. Germline values: CDR1 MNHNS, CDR2 SASEGT. The CDR3 loop is CASRTSGTTDTQYF. CDR3 nucleotides: TGTGCCAGCAGGACTAGCGGGACCACAGATACGCAGTATTTT.

This clonotype was counted only a few times. The gene calls are TRBV20-1 and TRBJ2-5, with 7 bases matching TRBD1. CDR1 is DFQATT and CDR2 is SNEGSKA in the germline V gene (reference sequence). The trim removed 5 bases at V and 5 bases at J, leaving 5 bases unmatched. The CDR3 length is 12 residues. The CDR3, as DNA: TGCAGTGCTCAGGACAGGTCCGAGACCCAGTACTTC. Translating it yields CSAQDRSETQYF.

This clonotype was observed a handful of times. J is TRBJ2-6 and V is TRBV11-2, with D maybe TRBD1 (5 bases). Germline-derived CDR1 and CDR2 are SGHAT and FQNNGV. The CDR3 sequence is 16 residues long. Between the trimmed V and J ends, which lost 4 bases and 2 bases, there was a span of 12 bases. CDR3 in DNA: TGTGCCAGCAGCTCGCGACAGCGCCCTGGGGCCAACGTCCTGACTTTC. Translated, it gives CASSSRQRPGANVLTF.

In this sample, this clonotype turned up many times. This chain connects TRBV11-1 to TRBJ1-5; weak D call: TRBD1 (5 bases). The V and J ends lost 5 bases and 1 base respectively, with 18 bases between them. Germline assignment: CDR1 SGHAT and CDR2 FQDESV (reference sequence). The CDR3 runs to 17 residues. CDR3 in DNA: TGTGCCAGCAGCCTATCCCCCCGGGGGAAGAGCAATCAGCCCCAGCATTTT. Protein sequence: CASSLSPRGKSNQPQHF. Full variable domain (outside the CDR3, taken from reference TRBV11-1 and TRBJ1-5): EAEVAQSPRYKITEKSQAVAFWCDPISGHATLYWYRQILGQGPELLVQFQDESVVDDSQLPKDRFSAERLKGVDSTLKIQPAELGDSAMYLCASSLSPRGKSNQPQHFGDGTRLSIL.

CDR3 amino acids: CASSFPQGGEQFF. DNA for the CDR3: TGTGCCAGCAGCTTTCCACAGGGGGGTGAGCAGTTCTTC. This rearrangement joins TRBV5-4 to TRBJ2-1; the match to TRBD1 covers 8 bases. The CDR3 totals 13 residues. V was pared by 2 bases and J by 9 bases, with 4 bases of the junction left unmatched. Germline V gene sequence: CDR1 SGHNT, CDR2 YYREEE (reference sequence).

The chain combines TRBV30 with TRBJ2-4, with 10 bases that match TRBD1. J gave up 8 bases and V 0 bases, and 1 base lay outside the gene matches. Per the germline V gene, CDR1 is GTSNPN and CDR2 is SVGIG (reference sequence). The CDR3 consists of 13 residues. The CDR3 bases are TGTGCCTGGAGTGTAGGGACAGGGGACATTCAGTACTTC. Its translation: CAWSVGTGDIQYF. The full variable domain, in which reference TRBV30 and TRBJ2-4 provide the parts outside the CDR3, is SQTIHQWPATLVQPVGSPLSLECTVEGTSNPNLYWYRQAAGRGLQLLFYSVGIGQISSEVPQNLSASRPQDRQFILSSKKLLLSDSGFYLCAWSVGTGDIQYFGAGTRLSVL.

There are a few counts of this clonotype. The chain employs TRBV20-1 and TRBJ2-1; 8 nucleotides agree with TRBD2. The CDR3 runs to 15 residues. V lost 2 bases, J lost 4 bases, and 7 bases stayed unmatched. The V gene's germline CDR1 is DFQATT and CDR2 SNEGSKA (reference sequence). The CDR3 region has the DNA TGCAGTGCTAGATCGGGAGCGGGGGTATACAATGAGCAGTTCTTC. This translates into CSARSGAGVYNEQFF.

The rearrangement uses TRBV10-3 and TRBJ2-3, with 13 bases that match TRBD2. This CDR3 contains 16 residues. The germline V gene encodes CDR1 ENHRY and CDR2 SYGVKD. The trim removed 6 bases at V and 6 bases at J, leaving 9 bases unmatched. The CDR3 DNA sequence: TGTGCCATCAGGCGAGGACTAGCGGGAGTCGCGGATACGCAGTATTTT. Protein sequence: CAIRRGLAGVADTQYF.

This chain connects TRBV6-5 to TRBJ2-3; TRBD2 aligns across 11 bases. CDR1 MNHEY and CDR2 SVGAGI come from the germline V gene. The CDR3 has 16 residues. J was trimmed by 4 bases and V by 4 bases; bases with no gene match: 7. This CDR3 reads CASSSYRLAGSDTQYF. As DNA, the CDR3 is TGTGCCAGCAGTTCCTACCGACTAGCGGGATCAGATACGCAGTATTTT.

The rearrangement uses TRBV7-9 and TRBJ1-5; D remains ambiguous. The CDR3 is 15 residues long. The V end lost 1 base, the J end lost 6 bases, and 13 bases lay between the germline ends. In germline, CDR1 is SEHNR, CDR2 FQNEAQ (reference sequence). Here the CDR3 DNA reads TGTGCCAGCAGCTTAGGGGGTCAGAACGGTCAGCCCCAGCATTTT. Its translation: CASSLGGQNGQPQHF.

This chain uses TRBV4-3 with TRBJ2-1; D is unclear. CDR1 LGHNA and CDR2 YSLEER come from the germline V gene. There are 16 residues in the CDR3. The germline V and J ends were trimmed by 0 bases and 6 bases, with 15 bases remaining between them. The CDR3, as DNA: TGCGCCAGCAGCCAAGAAAAAGGGTCTGGGGTCAATGAGCAGTTCTTC. Amino acids: CASSQEKGSGVNEQFF.

The rearrangement joins TRBV7-2 to TRBJ2-1, with 10 bases matching TRBD1. The CDR3 consists of 14 residues. Germline values: CDR1 SGHTA, CDR2 FQGNSA. V lost 3 bases and J lost 7; bases outside the gene matches: 3. The CDR3 loop is CASSFRTGGNEQFF. In DNA, the CDR3 is TGTGCCAGCAGCTTTCGGACAGGGGGAAATGAGCAGTTCTTC.

This clonotype was counted many times. This chain links TRBV7-2 with TRBJ2-3, with D perhaps TRBD2 (6 bases). From germline, CDR1 is SGHTA and CDR2 FQGNSA. The CDR3 covers 12 residues. Trimming took off 8 bases at V and 2 bases at J, with 8 bases between the two ends. The CDR3 is CASRGDTDTQYF. CDR3 bases: TGTGCCAGCCGCGGGGACACAGATACGCAGTATTTT.